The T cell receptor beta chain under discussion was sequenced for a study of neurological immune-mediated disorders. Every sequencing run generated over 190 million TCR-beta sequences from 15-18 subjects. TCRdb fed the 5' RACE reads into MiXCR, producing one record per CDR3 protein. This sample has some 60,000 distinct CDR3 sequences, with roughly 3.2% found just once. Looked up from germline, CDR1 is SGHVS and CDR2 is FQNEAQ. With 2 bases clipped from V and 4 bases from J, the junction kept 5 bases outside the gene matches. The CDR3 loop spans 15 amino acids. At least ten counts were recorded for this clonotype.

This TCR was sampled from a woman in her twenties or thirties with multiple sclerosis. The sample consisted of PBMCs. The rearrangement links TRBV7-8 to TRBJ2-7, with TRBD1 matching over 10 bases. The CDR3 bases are TGTGCCAGCAGCTTACGAACGGGACAGGGGTACGAGCAGTACTTC. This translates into CASSLRTGQGYEQYF.